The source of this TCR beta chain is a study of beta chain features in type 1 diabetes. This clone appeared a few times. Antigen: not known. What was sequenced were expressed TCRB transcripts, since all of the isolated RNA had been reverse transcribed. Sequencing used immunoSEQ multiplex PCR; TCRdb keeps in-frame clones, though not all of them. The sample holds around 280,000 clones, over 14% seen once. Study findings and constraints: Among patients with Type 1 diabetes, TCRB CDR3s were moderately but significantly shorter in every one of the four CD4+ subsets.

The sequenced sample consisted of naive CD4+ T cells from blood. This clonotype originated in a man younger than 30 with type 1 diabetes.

CDR3 DNA sequence: TGTGCCAGCAGTGTTATAGGGGTTCGCACCGGGGAGCTGTTTTTT. Its protein product is CASSVIGVRTGELFF. This rearrangement joins TRBV2 to TRBJ2-2, with D possibly matching TRBD1 (5 bases). The V gene lost 4 bases and the J gene lost 4 bases, with 13 bases spanning the gap. Germline CDR1 reads SNHLY; CDR2 reads FYNNEI. The CDR3 totals 15 residues.